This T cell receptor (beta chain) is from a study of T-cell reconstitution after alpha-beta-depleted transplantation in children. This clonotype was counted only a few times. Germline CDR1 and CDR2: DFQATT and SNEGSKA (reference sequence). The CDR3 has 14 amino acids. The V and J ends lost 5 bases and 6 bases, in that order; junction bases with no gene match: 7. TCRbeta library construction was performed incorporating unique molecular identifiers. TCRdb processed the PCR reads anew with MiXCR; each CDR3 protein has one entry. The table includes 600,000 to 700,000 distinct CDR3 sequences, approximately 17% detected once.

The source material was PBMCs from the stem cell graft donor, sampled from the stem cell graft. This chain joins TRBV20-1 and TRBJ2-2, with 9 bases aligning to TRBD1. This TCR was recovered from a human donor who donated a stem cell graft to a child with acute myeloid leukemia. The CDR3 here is CSAPRDRAAGELFF. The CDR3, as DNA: TGCAGTGCTCCCCGGGACAGGGCCGCCGGGGAGCTGTTTTTT.